This record looks at one T cell receptor (beta chain) sequence and its context. Its antigen is unidentified. Profiling relied on immunoSEQ multiplex PCR, and the TCRdb table lists in-frame clones only, not all of them. There are over 100,000 clones in the sample; about nine tenths occur only once, and over 6.5% lies in the top ten. This sample is drawn from a study of T cell responses to AZD1222 COVID-19 vaccine. General study results and limits: Most donors were white British and more were female, and clonal diversity was possibly underestimated. Baseline serostatus was positive in only a handful of AZD1222 recipients. None of the repertoires were sampled until the peak T cell response had passed.

CDR1 and CDR2 from the germline V gene are LNHDA and SQIVND (reference sequence). The CDR3 extends over 15 amino acids. V gave up 3 bases and J gave up 1 base, with 12 bases separating them. This clonotype was sampled from an adult in good health. V and J are TRBV19 and TRBJ1-1, with a possible D match to TRBD1 (6 bases). Sequencing used peripheral blood, obtained on day 0 of AZD1222 vaccination. The CDR3: CASSMVGTPNTEAFF. For the CDR3, the DNA is TGTGCCAGTAGTATGGTCGGGACACCGAACACTGAAGCTTTCTTT.